This TCR beta chain was sequenced in a study of post-analysis software for immune sequencing data. General study results and limits: There were four or five TRBV segments more frequent in patients than controls, and TRBV5-6, TRBV5-1 and TRBV20-1 were among them. Under F measure analysis, samples from one preparation batch co-clustered strongly. Diversity measured as normalized Chao1 was significantly lower in multiple sclerosis patients than in controls.

Included in the TCR beta cDNA libraries were unique molecular identifiers. TCRdb re-called the PCR reads with MiXCR, one entry per CDR3 protein. The table has about 680,000 distinct CDR3 sequences, roughly three fifths seen once; the top ten hold about 11%. As concerns this clonotype: What it binds is not known.

V trimming: 2 bases; J trimming: 4 bases; junction bases outside the gene matches: 10. The germline V gene encodes CDR1 SGHTA and CDR2 FQGNSA. The CDR3 length is 17 residues. The sequencing input was blood. The chain combines TRBV7-2 with TRBJ2-3; 9 positions agree with TRBD2. This TCR was sampled from a girl aged 2 to 9 with multiple sclerosis. Here the CDR3 reads CASSLNAGGHGADTQYF. CDR3 nucleotides: TGTGCCAGCAGCTTAAACGCGGGGGGGCATGGGGCAGATACGCAGTATTTT.